A selection of T cell receptor beta chains follows, all from one sample in a study of cytomegalovirus exposure and HLA in healthy donors. The protocol was immunoSEQ multiplex PCR, while the TCRdb copy is restricted to in-frame clones and leaves out a portion. The repertoire shows more than 45,000 clones; the top ten hold around 12%. Material: PBMCs. The receptors stem from a woman between 55 and 75 years old in good health and CMV-seropositive. Both conserved end residues are part of each CDR3. The order of the fields is J gene, D gene, V gene, CDR3 protein, CDR3 DNA. D genes are given only for firm matches.

TRBJ1-1 | TRBD1 | TRBV10-1 | CASRPGGSAEAFF | TGCGCCAGCAGACCAGGGGGCTCGGCTGAAGCTTTCTTT
TRBJ1-1 | NA | TRBV11-2 | CASSLGGGMGEAFF | TGTGCCAGCAGCTTAGGGGGAGGGATGGGTGAAGCTTTCTTT
TRBJ1-2 | NA | TRBV5-1 | CASSKWSGVPSGGGYTF | TGCGCCAGCAGTAAGTGGTCCGGGGTCCCCTCCGGGGGTGGCTACACCTTC
TRBJ1-5 | NA | TRBV5-6 | CASSLAGEVGNQPQHF | TGTGCCAGCAGCTTGGCCGGGGAGGTGGGCAATCAGCCCCAGCATTTT
TRBJ1-1 | NA | TRBV5-1 | CASRMGQLNTEAFF | TGCGCCAGCCGTATGGGACAACTGAACACTGAAGCTTTCTTT
TRBJ1-5 | NA | TRBV19 | CASSIQDSTQHF | TGTGCCAGTAGTATACAGGACAGTACCCAGCATTTT
TRBJ1-3 | NA | TRBV6-5 | CASRDRGRDTIYF | TGTGCCAGCAGAGATAGAGGTCGGGACACCATATATTTT
TRBJ1-2 | TRBD1 | TRBV10-2 | CASSPDRGNYGYTF | TGCGCCAGCAGCCCGGACAGGGGAAACTATGGCTACACCTTC
TRBJ1-2 | NA | TRBV20-1 | CSSIRENTF | TGCAGTTCCATCAGGGAAAACACCTTC
TRBJ2-7 | NA | TRBV6-1 | CASSVVEQYF | TGTGCCAGCAGTGTCGTCGAGCAGTACTTC
TRBJ1-3 | NA | TRBV5-1 | CASSLMSGNTIYF | TGCGCCAGCAGCTTAATGAGTGGAAACACCATATATTTT
TRBJ1-1 | NA | TRBV7-2 | CASRHRGTEAFF | TGTGCCAGCAGGCACCGAGGCACTGAAGCTTTCTTT
TRBJ2-3 | TRBD2 | TRBV9 | CASSPRTSGFTDTQYF | TGTGCCAGCAGCCCTCGGACTAGCGGGTTCACAGATACGCAGTACTTT
TRBJ1-1 | NA | TRBV28 | CASSLDLTQGTEAFF | TGTGCCAGCAGTCTCGACCTGACCCAGGGGACTGAAGCTTTCTTT
TRBJ2-2 | TRBD2 | TRBV30 | CARDKLAGDTGELFF | TGTGCCCGGGATAAACTAGCGGGGGACACCGGGGAGCTGTTTTTT
TRBJ2-5 | TRBD1 | TRBV5-6 | CASSLGQGYQETQYF | TGTGCCAGCAGCTTGGGACAGGGCTACCAAGAGACCCAGTACTTC
TRBJ1-2 | TRBD1 | TRBV15 | CATSKEDRAYGYTF | TGTGCCACCAGCAAAGAGGACAGGGCCTATGGCTACACCTTC
TRBJ2-7 | NA | TRBV5-1 | CASSGSPSGYEQYF | TGCGCCAGCAGCGGTTCACCCTCAGGCTACGAGCAGTACTTC
TRBJ1-3 | NA | TRBV19 | CATPGAGNTIYF | TGTGCCACCCCAGGGGCTGGAAACACCATATATTTT
TRBJ2-1 | NA | TRBV18 | CASSPLAGADNEQFF | TGTGCCAGCTCACCCCTGGCGGGGGCCGACAATGAGCAGTTCTTC
TRBJ2-2 | TRBD2 | TRBV6-1 | CASSGELAPVTGELFF | TGTGCCAGCAGTGGGGAACTAGCGCCTGTAACCGGGGAGCTGTTTTTT
TRBJ1-1 | TRBD1 | TRBV19 | CASTLPGATRGKAFF | TGTGCCAGTACCCTCCCGGGGGCGACCAGGGGGAAAGCTTTCTTT
TRBJ2-5 | NA | TRBV7-2 | CASSLETGRRTQYF | TGTGCCAGCAGCTTAGAAACAGGTCGAAGGACCCAGTACTTC
TRBJ1-1 | NA | TRBV19 | CASSIPGSDTEAFF | TGTGCCAGTAGTATACCGGGGAGTGACACTGAAGCTTTCTTT
TRBJ2-3 | NA | TRBV4-2 | CASSQDHGKAGTDTQYF | TGTGCCAGCAGCCAAGACCACGGGAAGGCGGGGACAGATACGCAGTATTTT
TRBJ2-7 | NA | TRBV18 | CASSPSEGSEQYF | TGTGCCAGCTCACCAAGCGAGGGATCCGAGCAGTACTTC